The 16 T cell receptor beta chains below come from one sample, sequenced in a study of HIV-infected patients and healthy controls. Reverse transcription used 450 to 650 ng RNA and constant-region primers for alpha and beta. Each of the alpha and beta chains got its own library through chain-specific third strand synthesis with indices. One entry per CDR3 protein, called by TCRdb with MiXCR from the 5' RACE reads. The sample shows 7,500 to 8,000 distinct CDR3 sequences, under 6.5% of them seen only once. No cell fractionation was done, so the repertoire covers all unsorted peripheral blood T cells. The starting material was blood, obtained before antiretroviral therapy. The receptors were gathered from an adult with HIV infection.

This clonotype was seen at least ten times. The DNA for the CDR3 is TGTGCCAGCAGTTCCGGGGAATCCACAGATACGCAGTATTTT. Amino acids: CASSSGESTDTQYF. The chain employs TRBV6-2 or TRBV6-3 and TRBJ2-3; a possible D gene is TRBD2 (5 bases). The CDR3 totals 14 residues. Germline V CDR1 and CDR2: MNHEY, SVGEGT. Trimming stripped 4 bases from V and 2 bases from J, with 10 bases between.

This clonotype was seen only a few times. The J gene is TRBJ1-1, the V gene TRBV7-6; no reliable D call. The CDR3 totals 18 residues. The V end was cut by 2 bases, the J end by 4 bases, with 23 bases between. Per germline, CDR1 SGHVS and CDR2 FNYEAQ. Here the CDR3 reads CASSLRGTGSELGTEAFF. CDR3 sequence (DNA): TGTGCCAGCAGCTTAAGAGGAACGGGGTCTGAACTGGGCACTGAAGCTTTCTTT.

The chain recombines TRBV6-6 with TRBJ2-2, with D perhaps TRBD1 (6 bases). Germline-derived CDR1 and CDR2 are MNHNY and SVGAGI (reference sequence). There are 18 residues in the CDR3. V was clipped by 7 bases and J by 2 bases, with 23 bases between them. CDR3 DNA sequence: TGTGCCAGCACACTCTCCTTGCGACAGGCTACTAACACCGGGGAGCTGTTTTTT. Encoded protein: CASTLSLRQATNTGELFF.

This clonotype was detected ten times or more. In DNA form, the CDR3 reads TGCGCCAGCAGCTCGGGACTAGCGGGGGGACCAAGCTCCTACAATGAGCAGTTCTTC. Translated, it gives CASSSGLAGGPSSYNEQFF. V is TRBV5-1 and J is TRBJ2-1; TRBD2 aligns across 15 bases. After removal of 3 bases from V and 0 bases from J, the junction contained 7 bases not matched to a gene. CDR3 size: 19 residues. From germline, CDR1 is SGHRS and CDR2 YFSETQ. The full variable domain, completed using reference TRBV5-1 and TRBJ2-1, is KAGVTQTPRYLIKTRGQQVTLSCSPISGHRSVSWYQQTPGQGLQFLFEYFSETQRNKGNFPGRFSGRQFSNSRSEMNVSTLELGDSALYLCASSSGLAGGPSSYNEQFFGPGTRLTVL.

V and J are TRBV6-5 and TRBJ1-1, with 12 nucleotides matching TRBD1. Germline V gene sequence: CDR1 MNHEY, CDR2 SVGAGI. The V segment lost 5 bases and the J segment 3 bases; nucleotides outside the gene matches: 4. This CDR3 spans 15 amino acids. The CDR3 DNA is TGTGCCAGCAGTCCGGGACAGGGGGCCCACACTGAAGCTTTCTTT. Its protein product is CASSPGQGAHTEAFF.

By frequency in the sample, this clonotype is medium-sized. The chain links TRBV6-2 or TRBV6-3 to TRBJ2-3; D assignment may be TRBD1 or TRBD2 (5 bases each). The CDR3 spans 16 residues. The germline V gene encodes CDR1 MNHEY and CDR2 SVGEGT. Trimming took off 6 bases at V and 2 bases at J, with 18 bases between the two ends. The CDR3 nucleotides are TGTGCCAGCAGCTACACCGGGACGTTCGTCACAGATACGCAGTATTTT. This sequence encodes CASSYTGTFVTDTQYF.

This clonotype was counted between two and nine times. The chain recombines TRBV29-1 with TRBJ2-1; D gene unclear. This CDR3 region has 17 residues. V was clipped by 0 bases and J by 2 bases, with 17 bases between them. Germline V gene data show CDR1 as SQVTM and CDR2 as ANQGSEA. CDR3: CSVEDLSGRLTYNEQFF. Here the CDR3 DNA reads TGCAGCGTTGAAGATTTATCGGGCAGGCTCACCTACAATGAGCAGTTCTTC.

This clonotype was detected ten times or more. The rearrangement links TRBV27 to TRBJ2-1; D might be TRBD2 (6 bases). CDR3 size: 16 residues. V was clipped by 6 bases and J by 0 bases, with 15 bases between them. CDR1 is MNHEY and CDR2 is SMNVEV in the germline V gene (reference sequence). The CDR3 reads CASRESGPSSYNEQFF. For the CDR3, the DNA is TGTGCCAGCAGGGAAAGCGGGCCTAGCTCCTACAATGAGCAGTTCTTC.

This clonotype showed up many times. CDR3 amino acids: CASSQSDRGHQFF. The DNA of the CDR3 is TGCGCCAGCAGCCAGTCAGACAGGGGGCACCAGTTCTTC. The chain uses TRBV4-1 and TRBJ2-1; 10 bases line up with TRBD1. The CDR3 has 13 residues. The V and J ends lost 3 bases and 13 bases, in that order; junction bases with no gene match: 6. Germline values: CDR1 MGHRA, CDR2 YSYEKL.

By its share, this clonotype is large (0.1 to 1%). The CDR3, as DNA: TGTGCCAGCAGCAGTTCCGGGACAAGGGATAAACGAAGACTAGCCAAAAACATTCAGTACTTC. Translating gives CASSSSGTRDKRRLAKNIQYF. This chain uses TRBV21-1 with TRBJ2-4; the table's D call, TRBD1, was not checked against the DNA. TRBV21-1 is reported as a pseudogene. This CDR3 contains 21 residues.

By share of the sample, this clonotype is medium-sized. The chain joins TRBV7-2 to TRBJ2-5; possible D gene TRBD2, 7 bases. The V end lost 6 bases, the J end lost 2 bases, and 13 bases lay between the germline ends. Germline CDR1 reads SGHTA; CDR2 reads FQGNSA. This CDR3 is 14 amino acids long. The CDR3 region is CASSRAGAQETQYF. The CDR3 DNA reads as TGTGCCAGCAGTCGGGCGGGGGCACAAGAGACCCAGTACTTC.

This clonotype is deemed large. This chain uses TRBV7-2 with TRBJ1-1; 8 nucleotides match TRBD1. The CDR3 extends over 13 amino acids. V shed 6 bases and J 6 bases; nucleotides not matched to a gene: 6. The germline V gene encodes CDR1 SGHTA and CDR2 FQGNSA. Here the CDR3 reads CASSWTGIAEAFF. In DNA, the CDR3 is TGTGCCAGCAGTTGGACAGGGATTGCTGAAGCTTTCTTT.

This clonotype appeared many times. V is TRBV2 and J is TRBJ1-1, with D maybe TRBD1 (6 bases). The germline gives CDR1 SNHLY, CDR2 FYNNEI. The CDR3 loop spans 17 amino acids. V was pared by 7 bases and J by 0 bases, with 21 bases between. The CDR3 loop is CASNVHPHRELNTEAFF. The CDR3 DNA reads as TGTGCCAGCAACGTCCACCCCCACAGGGAATTGAACACTGAAGCTTTCTTT.

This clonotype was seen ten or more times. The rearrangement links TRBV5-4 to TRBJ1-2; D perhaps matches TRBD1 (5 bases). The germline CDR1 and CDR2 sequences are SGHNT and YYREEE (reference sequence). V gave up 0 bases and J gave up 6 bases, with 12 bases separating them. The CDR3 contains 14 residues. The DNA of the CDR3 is TGTGCCAGCAGCTTGGCAGGGAGTGGGGATGGCTACACCTTC. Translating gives CASSLAGSGDGYTF.

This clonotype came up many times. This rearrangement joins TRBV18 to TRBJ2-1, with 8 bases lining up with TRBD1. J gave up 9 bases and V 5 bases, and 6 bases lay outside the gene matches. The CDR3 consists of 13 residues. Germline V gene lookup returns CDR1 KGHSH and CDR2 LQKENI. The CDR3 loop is CASSVSGGSEQFF. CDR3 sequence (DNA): TGTGCCAGCTCAGTGTCAGGGGGCAGTGAGCAGTTCTTC.

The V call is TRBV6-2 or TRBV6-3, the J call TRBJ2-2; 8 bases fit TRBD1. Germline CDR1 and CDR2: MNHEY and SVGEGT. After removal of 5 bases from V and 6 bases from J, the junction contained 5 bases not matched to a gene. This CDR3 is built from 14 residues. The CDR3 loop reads CASSEDRAPGELFF. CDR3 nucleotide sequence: TGTGCCAGCAGTGAGGACAGGGCGCCCGGGGAGCTGTTTTTT.